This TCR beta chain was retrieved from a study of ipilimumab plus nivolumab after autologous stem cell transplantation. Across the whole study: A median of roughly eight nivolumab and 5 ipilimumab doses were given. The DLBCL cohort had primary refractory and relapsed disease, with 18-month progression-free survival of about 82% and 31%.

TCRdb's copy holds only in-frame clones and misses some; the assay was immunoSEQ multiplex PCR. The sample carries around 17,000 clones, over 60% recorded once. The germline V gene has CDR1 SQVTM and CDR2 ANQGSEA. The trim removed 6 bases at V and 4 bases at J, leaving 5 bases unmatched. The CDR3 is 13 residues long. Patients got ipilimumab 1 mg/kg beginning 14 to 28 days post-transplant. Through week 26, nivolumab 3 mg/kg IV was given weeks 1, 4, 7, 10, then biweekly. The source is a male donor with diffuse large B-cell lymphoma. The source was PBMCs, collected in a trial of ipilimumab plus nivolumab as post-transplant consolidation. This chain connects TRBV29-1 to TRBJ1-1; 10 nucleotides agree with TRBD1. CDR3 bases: TGCAGCGTGAGAAGACAGGGGGCCACTGAAGCTTTCTTT. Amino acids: CSVRRQGATEAFF.